This T cell receptor beta chain was sequenced during a study of cytomegalovirus exposure and HLA in healthy donors. Healthy people donating bone marrow made up the donors. Study-wide findings and caveats: TCR beta V- and J-gene trimming was later associated with a missense DCLRE1C variant. Later analysis reportedly placed an Asian-associated ancestry cluster below the roughly 700-donor mean in N-insertions.

Notes on this clone: Its antigen is unknown.

Researchers ran the PCR with 60 Vbeta and 13 Jbeta primers. Assay: immunoSEQ multiplex PCR; the TCRdb copy retains only in-frame clones and omits some. This table has 110,000 to 150,000 clones, about 71% appearing once. This CDR3 contains 13 residues. The germline gives CDR1 SNHLY, CDR2 FYNNEI. J lost 4 bases, V lost 6 bases, and 5 bases had no gene match. Source material: PBMCs. The J gene is TRBJ1-1, the V gene TRBV2; 7 nucleotides agree with TRBD1. The sequence was obtained from a woman aged 60-70 years in good health and CMV-seropositive. CDR3 DNA: TGTGCCAGCAGCGGGGACAGTCTCACTGAAGCTTTCTTT. Protein: CASSGDSLTEAFF.